Shown below are 30 T cell receptor beta chains from a single sample sequenced in a study of CD8 T cells in ankylosing spondylitis. TCRdb passed the 5' RACE reads through MiXCR, listing each CDR3 protein once. The data show about 220,000 distinct CDR3 sequences, with about a quarter seen just once and 6.6% held by the top ten. Input material: blood, either unsorted or a sorted T cell fraction (not recorded which). The receptors originated from a male donor with ankylosing spondylitis or in good health (not recorded which).

V and J are TRBV28 and TRBJ2-7; no definite D call. Germline-derived CDR1 and CDR2 are MDHEN and SYDVKM. The CDR3 spans 14 residues. Trimming took 5 bases from V and 0 from J, leaving 11 bases between them. The CDR3 sequence: CASSPRWRSYEQYF. The CDR3 nucleotides are TGTGCCAGCAGTCCACGTTGGCGCTCCTACGAGCAGTACTTC.

V is TRBV29-1 and J is TRBJ1-1; D perhaps matches TRBD1 (5 bases). This CDR3 contains 12 residues. Germline-derived CDR1 and CDR2 are SQVTM and ANQGSEA. Trimming cost V 4 bases and J 10 bases, with 16 bases left between them. In DNA form, the CDR3 reads TGCAGCGTTGGAGTCGGGGGAGAGGGAGCTTTCTTT. Translated: CSVGVGGEGAFF.

At least ten counts were recorded for this clonotype. This chain connects TRBV29-1 to TRBJ2-5; TRBD2 matches 13 bases. Germline V CDR1 and CDR2: SQVTM, ANQGSEA. With 3 bases clipped from V and 3 bases from J, the junction kept 10 bases outside the gene matches. The CDR3 is 17 residues long. This CDR3 is CSVDPTSGRRSEETQYF. The CDR3 DNA follows: TGCAGCGTTGACCCGACTAGCGGGAGGAGGTCCGAAGAGACCCAGTACTTC.

This clonotype turned up a few times. This chain links TRBV5-6 with TRBJ1-5; TRBD1 might be the D (6 bases). This CDR3 has 15 residues. The germline V gene encodes CDR1 SGHDT and CDR2 YYEEEE. V lost 1 base and J 3 bases, leaving 11 bases between the germline ends. In DNA form, the CDR3 reads TGTGCCAGCAGCTTGAGGCAGGGGACCAATCAGCCCCAGCATTTT. This sequence encodes CASSLRQGTNQPQHF.

The J gene is TRBJ2-3, the V gene TRBV6-5; 9 bases map to TRBD2. V lost 4 bases, J lost 0 bases, and 5 bases stayed unmatched. The germline CDR1 and CDR2 sequences are MNHEY and SVGAGI. This CDR3 contains 16 residues. The CDR3 reads CASSWASGMSTDTQYF. DNA for the CDR3: TGTGCCAGCAGTTGGGCTAGCGGGATGAGCACAGATACGCAGTATTTT.

This clonotype was seen many times. The V and J genes are TRBV12-3 or TRBV12-4 and TRBJ1-2; perhaps TRBD1 as D (6 bases). Deletions cut 6 bases from V and 2 bases from J, with 13 bases between. This CDR3 region has 14 residues. The chain's CDR3 is CASRPGGWNYGYTF. DNA for the CDR3: TGTGCCAGCAGACCCGGGGGCTGGAACTATGGCTACACCTTC.

CDR3 bases: TGTGCCAGCAGCGCCACCGGGACAGCCTACGAGCAGTACTTC. Its translation: CASSATGTAYEQYF. V usage is TRBV7-3 and J usage is TRBJ2-7; TRBD1 matches 7 bases. This CDR3 contains 14 residues. Germline assignment: CDR1 SGHTA and CDR2 FQGTGA. V shed 5 bases and J 2 bases; nucleotides not matched to a gene: 6.

The sample holds a few counts of this clonotype. The chain joins TRBV10-1 to TRBJ2-7; D remains unclear. The CDR3 contains 17 residues. The germline V and J ends were trimmed by 0 bases and 6 bases, with 21 bases remaining between them. Germline values: CDR1 WNHNN, CDR2 SYGVQD (reference sequence). The CDR3 reads CASSESFIGPSSAEQYF. DNA for the CDR3: TGCGCCAGCAGTGAGTCATTTATTGGACCCTCGTCGGCCGAGCAGTACTTC.

This chain joins TRBV2 and TRBJ2-7; the D gene is possibly TRBD1 (5 bases). Per germline, CDR1 SNHLY and CDR2 FYNNEI. The CDR3 loop spans 14 amino acids. Deletions cut 4 bases from V and 7 bases from J, with 17 bases between. CDR3 region: CASSATDTPREQYF. CDR3 nucleotides: TGTGCCAGCAGTGCCACGGACACACCTCGGGAGCAGTACTTC.

The chain carries TRBV12-3 or TRBV12-4 and TRBJ2-1, with TRBD2 identical over 11 bases. The CDR3 spans 13 residues. V dropped 6 bases and J dropped 8; count of bases not matched to a gene: 3. Here the CDR3 reads CASRLAGVYEQFF. CDR3 nucleotides: TGTGCCAGCAGACTAGCGGGAGTCTATGAGCAGTTCTTC.

This clonotype showed up many times. This chain connects TRBV29-1 to TRBJ2-5; D unclear. V lost 3 bases and J 4 bases, leaving 9 bases between the germline ends. CDR1 and CDR2 from the germline V gene are SQVTM and ANQGSEA. The CDR3 loop spans 12 amino acids. CDR3 sequence: CSVDSQIETQYF. In nucleotides, the CDR3 is TGCAGCGTTGACAGCCAAATAGAGACCCAGTACTTC.

V and J are TRBV20-1 and TRBJ2-4; 8 bases are a match to TRBD1. Germline V CDR1 and CDR2: DFQATT, SNEGSKA (reference sequence). With V trimmed by 0 bases and J by 8 bases, 6 bases remained unmatched. The CDR3 has 14 amino acids. This chain's CDR3 is CSARDGQGGDIQYF. In nucleotides, the CDR3 is TGCAGTGCTAGAGATGGACAGGGAGGAGACATTCAGTACTTC.

Ten or more counts support this clonotype. The V and J genes are TRBV20-1 and TRBJ2-6; unclear D gene. The V gene's germline CDR1 is DFQATT and CDR2 SNEGSKA (reference sequence). Trimming removed 6 bases from V and 0 bases from J, with 9 bases in between. This CDR3 contains 14 residues. The CDR3 spells CSAVGDSGANVLTF. CDR3 DNA: TGCAGTGCAGTCGGCGACTCTGGGGCCAACGTCCTGACTTTC.

This clonotype was found many times. V is TRBV20-1 and J is TRBJ2-1; TRBD1 agrees at 7 bases. This CDR3 region has 14 residues. Germline CDR1 reads DFQATT; CDR2 reads SNEGSKA (reference sequence). With 3 bases clipped from V and 5 bases from J, the junction kept 7 bases outside the gene matches. The CDR3 protein is CSASSLRGHNEQFF. CDR3 in DNA: TGCAGTGCTAGTTCGCTGAGGGGGCACAATGAGCAGTTCTTC.

This clonotype was counted between two and nine times. The chain recombines TRBV4-2 with TRBJ2-1, with 7 bases that match TRBD2. In germline, CDR1 is LGHNA, CDR2 YNFKEQ. After removal of 1 base from V and 10 bases from J, the junction contained 13 bases not matched to a gene. CDR3 length: 16 amino acids. The CDR3 protein is CASSQGGLGARNEQFF. The CDR3 nucleotides read TGTGCCAGCAGCCAAGGTGGACTAGGGGCAAGGAACGAGCAGTTCTTC.

This clonotype was seen many times. The V and J genes are TRBV5-1 and TRBJ2-3; D remains unclear. Looked up from germline, CDR1 is SGHRS and CDR2 is YFSETQ. V lost 2 bases, J lost 5 bases, and 6 bases lay in between. CDR3 size: 12 residues. For the CDR3, the DNA is TGCGCCAGCAGCTTCAGTGAAGATACGCAGTATTTT. It yields the protein CASSFSEDTQYF.

The V call is TRBV4-1, the J call TRBJ1-4, with 7 bases lining up with TRBD1. V was pared by 3 bases and J by 4 bases, with 5 bases of the junction left unmatched. CDR1 and CDR2 (germline): MGHRA, YSYEKL. The CDR3 is made up of 15 amino acids. The CDR3 protein is CASSQGGQINEKLFF. As DNA, the CDR3 is TGCGCCAGCAGCCAGGGGGGACAGATTAATGAAAAACTGTTTTTT.

The CDR3 bases are TGCAGTGCTAGGAGCGGGCCGAGCTCCTACGAGCAGTACTTC. It codes for CSARSGPSSYEQYF. The chain recombines TRBV20-1 with TRBJ2-7, with D maybe TRBD2 (6 bases). CDR3 length equals 14 residues. Between the trimmed V and J ends, which lost 3 bases and 0 bases, there was a span of 12 bases. From germline, CDR1 is DFQATT and CDR2 SNEGSKA (reference sequence).

This chain connects TRBV5-5 to TRBJ1-6; a weak D match, TRBD1 (6 bases). The CDR3 covers 15 residues. V was shortened by 4 bases and J by 7 bases, with 15 bases between the two germline ends. Germline V gives CDR1 SGHKS, CDR2 YYEKEE (reference sequence). Here the CDR3 reads CASSTQDSLNSPLHF. The DNA of the CDR3 is TGTGCCAGCAGCACACAGGACAGCCTAAATTCACCCCTCCACTTT.

The rearrangement links TRBV29-1 to TRBJ2-7; 13 positions match TRBD2. Trimming at V came to 6 bases and at J to 3 bases, leaving 5 bases not matched to a gene. This CDR3 spans 14 amino acids. The germline V gene encodes CDR1 SQVTM and CDR2 ANQGSEA. CDR3 bases: TGCAGCGTGAGGACTAGCGGGAGAAGCTACGAGCAGTACTTC. As protein: CSVRTSGRSYEQYF.

The rearrangement links TRBV11-1 to TRBJ2-1, with 12 bases aligning to TRBD1. Germline assignment: CDR1 SGHAT and CDR2 FQDESV (reference sequence). The CDR3 covers 16 residues. Trimming cost V 7 bases and J 7 bases; bases outside gene matches: 11. The CDR3 DNA reads TGTGCCAGCACCCAGGGTGGGACAGGGGGCCGAAATGAGCAGTTCTTC. Protein sequence: CASTQGGTGGRNEQFF.

This rearrangement joins TRBV4-3 to TRBJ1-1, with D perhaps TRBD1 (5 bases). This CDR3 is 14 amino acids long. V lost 3 bases, J lost 4 bases, and 12 bases lay in between. CDR1 and CDR2 from the germline V gene are LGHNA and YSLEER. The CDR3 region is CASSQAGYPTEAFF. The CDR3 DNA reads TGCGCCAGCAGCCAGGCAGGGTATCCCACTGAAGCTTTCTTT.

At least ten counts were recorded for this clonotype. The genes are TRBV20-1 and TRBJ2-1; 15 bases fit TRBD2. Losses at the gene ends were 3 bases for V and 7 bases for J; bases not matched to a gene: 7. The CDR3 length is 16 residues. Germline values: CDR1 DFQATT, CDR2 SNEGSKA (reference sequence). The CDR3 is CSARPPGLAGGNEQFF. DNA of the CDR3: TGCAGTGCTAGGCCCCCGGGACTAGCGGGAGGAAATGAGCAGTTCTTC.

The table lists this clonotype with many counts. This chain links TRBV5-1 with TRBJ1-6; a possible D gene is TRBD1 (6 bases). Trimming took 4 bases from V and 6 from J, leaving 14 bases between them. Germline V gene lookup returns CDR1 SGHRS and CDR2 YFSETQ. The CDR3 is made up of 15 amino acids. CDR3 DNA sequence: TGCGCCAGCAGCCCGGACAGTCTCCCTAATTCACCCCTCCACTTT. The encoded protein is CASSPDSLPNSPLHF. The full variable domain, its missing parts supplied by reference TRBV5-1 and TRBJ1-6, is KAGVTQTPRYLIKTRGQQVTLSCSPISGHRSVSWYQQTPGQGLQFLFEYFSETQRNKGNFPGRFSGRQFSNSRSEMNVSTLELGDSALYLCASSPDSLPNSPLHFGNGTRLTVT.

Comments on this clonotype: This may be a read error, as it is one base from a much larger clone. The chain carries TRBV5-1 and TRBJ2-3; TRBD2 might be the D (6 bases). This CDR3 is 14 amino acids long. Trimming took 5 bases from V and 4 from J, leaving 14 bases between them. Per germline, CDR1 SGHRS and CDR2 YFSETQ. In nucleotides, the CDR3 is TGCGCCAGCAGACGGCTAGCGAGCTCAGATACGCAGTATTTT. Translating gives CASRRLASSDTQYF. The variable domain in full, with the rest retrieved from reference TRBV5-1 and TRBJ2-3, is KAGVTQTPRYLIKTRGQQVTLSCSPISGHRSVSWYQQTPGQGLQFLFEYFSETQRNKGNFPGRFSGRQFSNSRSEMNVSTLELGDSALYLCASRRLASSDTQYFGPGTRLTVL.

This clonotype has ten or more counts. The V and J genes are TRBV10-3 and TRBJ2-7; D uncertain. Trimming took off 0 bases at V and 4 bases at J, with 10 bases between the two ends. The CDR3 has 14 residues. Germline V gene lookup returns CDR1 ENHRY and CDR2 SYGVKD. CDR3 nucleotides: TGTGCCATCAGTGAGTCCATGGAACCTTACGAGCAGTACTTC. This encodes CAISESMEPYEQYF.

The V call is TRBV29-1, the J call TRBJ2-1; tentative D call: TRBD2 (6 bases). The germline V and J ends were trimmed by 4 bases and 4 bases, with 11 bases remaining between them. CDR3 length equals 13 residues. The germline CDR1 and CDR2 sequences are SQVTM and ANQGSEA. DNA for the CDR3: TGCAGCGTTGCTGCGGGGATTTACAATGAGCAGTTCTTC. It is translated as CSVAAGIYNEQFF.

The chain combines TRBV20-1 with TRBJ2-1; TRBD2 agrees at 10 bases. Per germline, CDR1 DFQATT and CDR2 SNEGSKA (reference sequence). V lost 2 bases to trimming and J lost 4 bases; unmatched junction nucleotides: 5. The CDR3 is 15 residues long. CDR3 residues: CSARRGLAPYNEQFF. CDR3 DNA sequence: TGCAGTGCTAGACGGGGACTAGCGCCTTACAATGAGCAGTTCTTC.

This clonotype was seen ten or more times. This chain's CDR3 is CASSPSGRGIQYF. The CDR3, as DNA: TGCGCCAGCAGCCCTAGCGGGAGGGGCATTCAGTACTTC. The rearrangement links TRBV5-1 to TRBJ2-4; 12 nucleotides line up with TRBD2. CDR1 SGHRS and CDR2 YFSETQ come from the germline V gene. This CDR3 spans 13 amino acids. J lost 9 bases, V lost 4 bases, and 2 bases had no gene match. The full variable domain, with the rest looked up from reference TRBV5-1 and TRBJ2-4, is KAGVTQTPRYLIKTRGQQVTLSCSPISGHRSVSWYQQTPGQGLQFLFEYFSETQRNKGNFPGRFSGRQFSNSRSEMNVSTLELGDSALYLCASSPSGRGIQYFGAGTRLSVL.

The chain has TRBV10-3 and TRBJ2-7; 15 nucleotides agree with TRBD2. There are 16 residues in the CDR3. The V gene's germline CDR1 is ENHRY and CDR2 SYGVKD. Trimming took 6 bases from V and 1 from J; bases not matched to a gene: 4. CDR3 bases: TGTGCCATCAGCGGGACTAGCGGGAGGTGGTCCTACGAGCAGTACTTC. Its translation: CAISGTSGRWSYEQYF.